These T cell receptor beta chains were read from a single sample in a study of T cells in Graves' hyperthyroidism and ophthalmopathy. TCRdb re-called the multiplex PCR reads through MiXCR, storing one row per CDR3 protein. This sample has hundreds of thousands of distinct CDR3 sequences; around 13% occur once, and the top ten carry roughly 10%. The sequenced material came from blood. The source of these receptors is a woman younger than 35 with Graves' hyperthyroidism. Each CDR3 is given with its conserved first and last residue. The D gene is left open where the match is weak. Not every row has a clone size; where given, it reads once, few, many or a size class.

j_gene	v_gene	d_gene	len	abundance	CDR3nt	CDR3aa
TRBJ1-4	TRBV20-1	.	15	few	TGCAGTGCTAGTTATCCGGGACCCCGGTATGAAAAACTGTTTTTT	CSASYPGPRYEKLFF
TRBJ2-2	TRBV19	.	15	few	TGTGCCAGTAGACCCGGGGCAGGAAACACCGGGGAGCTGTTTTTT	CASRPGAGNTGELFF
TRBJ2-7	TRBV29-1	.	13	.	TGCAGCGCCGCTCGGGACACCAGATACGAGCAGTACTTC	CSAARDTRYEQYF
TRBJ1-1	TRBV28	.	14	many	TGTGCCAGCAGCCCTCAAGGAGGGGGAGCTGAAGCTTTCTTT	CASSPQGGGAEAFF
TRBJ2-2	TRBV12-3/TRBV12-4	TRBD2	19	.	TGTGCCAGCAGTTCAGGACTAGCGGGAGTACTCCAGCGCACCGGGGAGCTGTTTTTT	CASSSGLAGVLQRTGELFF
TRBJ2-6	TRBV24-1	.	15	once	TGTGCCACCAGTCGAACAGGGACTGGGGCCAACGTCCTGACTTTC	CATSRTGTGANVLTF
TRBJ2-1	TRBV20-1	TRBD2	15	.	TGCAGTGCTAGGGAACGACTAGCGGCCTACAATGAGCAGTTCTTC	CSARERLAAYNEQFF
TRBJ2-3	TRBV14	.	13	few	TGTGCCAGCAGCCAAGATTTCACAGATACGCAGTATTTT	CASSQDFTDTQYF
TRBJ2-2	TRBV29-1	.	15	.	TGCAGCGTTGCGGGAGCGGAGGGCAGCACCGGGGAGCTGTTTTTT	CSVAGAEGSTGELFF
TRBJ2-7	TRBV13	TRBD1	16	many	TGTGCCAGCAGCTACATGGCCTCGACAGGGATGGGCGAGCAGTACTTC	CASSYMASTGMGEQYF
TRBJ1-4	TRBV7-9	.	12	many	TGTGCCAGCAGCTCCGTGAGTGAAAAACTGTTTTTT	CASSSVSEKLFF
TRBJ2-1	TRBV7-2	.	13	many	TGTGCCAGCAGCTTCGCGGGAATCAATGAGCAGTTCTTC	CASSFAGINEQFF
TRBJ2-7	TRBV28	TRBD2	15	many	TGTGCCAGCAGACATAGCGGGAGGCTTATCTACGAGCAGTACTTC	CASRHSGRLIYEQYF
TRBJ2-3	TRBV28	TRBD2	13	many	TGTGCCACCGGACTAGTAAGCACAGATACGCAGTATTTT	CATGLVSTDTQYF
TRBJ2-7	TRBV6-9	.	16	few	TGTGCCAGCAGAAGTGAGCGACAGGAGAGCTCCTACGAGCAGTACTTC	CASRSERQESSYEQYF
TRBJ2-1	TRBV12-3/TRBV12-4	.	16	many	TGTGCCAGCTACCGCGGACGGGGGGCCCCGGTCGATGAGCAGTTCTTC	CASYRGRGAPVDEQFF
TRBJ2-7	TRBV20-1	TRBD2	14	many	TGCAGTGCTGGTACTAGCGGGAGTGTAGGCGAGCAGTACTTC	CSAGTSGSVGEQYF
TRBJ2-7	TRBV7-9	.	15	many	TGTGCCAGCAGCTTAGCGGGACAAGGGAGGGGCGAGCAGTACTTC	CASSLAGQGRGEQYF
TRBJ2-6	TRBV18	.	15	few	TGTGCCAGCTCACCACTGGACTCTGGGGCCAACGTCCTGACTTTC	CASSPLDSGANVLTF
TRBJ2-2	TRBV11-2	.	13	many	TGTGCCAGCAGCCCCCCATGGGCCGGGGAGCTGTTTTTT	CASSPPWAGELFF
TRBJ2-1	TRBV30	TRBD2	14	many	TGTGCCCGGGAGCGGGAGGGAACCTACAATGAGCAGTTCTTC	CAREREGTYNEQFF
TRBJ2-3	TRBV28	TRBD1	17	many	TGTGCCAGCAGTCCTACCCTCGGGACAGGGGGCGCAGATACGCAGTATTTT	CASSPTLGTGGADTQYF
TRBJ1-2	TRBV7-8	TRBD1	16	many	TGTGCCAGCAGCTTCCGTCGTGGGGACAGTAGTGGTGGCTACACCTTC	CASSFRRGDSSGGYTF
TRBJ2-2	TRBV15	.	14	few	TGTGCCACCAGCAGAGAAGGGGCCACCGGGGAGCTGTTTTTT	CATSREGATGELFF
TRBJ2-3	TRBV2	TRBD2	16	many	TGTGCCAGCAGCTCGGGGCTAGCGGAGACCACAGATACGCAGTATTTT	CASSSGLAETTDTQYF
TRBJ2-1	TRBV28	.	13	.	TGTGCCAGCAGTTTGGTAGGAGTGGTTGAGCAGTTCTTC	CASSLVGVVEQFF
TRBJ1-1	TRBV19	.	15	.	TGTGCCAGTAGCATAACGGGAAACATGAACACTGAAGCTTTCTTT	CASSITGNMNTEAFF
TRBJ1-1	TRBV19	.	15	.	TGTGCCAGTAGTGCCATAGCGGGAAGGATCACTGAAGCTTTCTTT	CASSAIAGRITEAFF
TRBJ2-5	TRBV20-1	.	11	few	TGCAGTGCTCCGCTCGGGGGGACCCAGTACTTC	CSAPLGGTQYF
TRBJ2-2	TRBV2	TRBD2	20	many	TGTGCCAGCAGCCAACTCAGGTGGACTAGCGGGACCCTGAACACCGGGGAGCTGTTTTTT	CASSQLRWTSGTLNTGELFF
TRBJ2-7	TRBV6-1	.	15	few	TGTGCCAGCACCGTACGGGGGTCAGGGGACTACGAGCAGTACTTC	CASTVRGSGDYEQYF
TRBJ1-1	TRBV20-1	.	13	few	TGCAGTGCTAGTCGGGACACGAACACTGAAGCTTTCTTT	CSASRDTNTEAFF
TRBJ2-7	TRBV6-1	.	13	.	TGTGCCCTTAGGACCCTGAGCTCCTACGAGCAGTACTTC	CALRTLSSYEQYF
TRBJ2-1	TRBV5-1	.	14	.	TGCGCCAGCAGCTTGGAGCCAGGTCCGGCAGGGCAGTTCTTC	CASSLEPGPAGQFF
TRBJ1-4	TRBV2	.	14	many	TGTGCCAGCAGTGAAATGGGGGTAGGCGAAAAACTGTTTTTT	CASSEMGVGEKLFF
TRBJ2-1	TRBV20-1	TRBD2	15	few	TGCAGTGCGGATGGGACTAGCGGGAGAATGGGTGAGCAGTTCTTC	CSADGTSGRMGEQFF
TRBJ2-7	TRBV10-1	TRBD1	15	.	TGCGCCAGCAGTGACCCCGGGACAGGGAGCCTAGAGCAGTACTTC	CASSDPGTGSLEQYF
TRBJ1-6	TRBV20-1	.	13	few	TGCAGTGCTAGCCCCGAGGCGAATTCACCCCTCCACTTT	CSASPEANSPLHF
TRBJ1-1	TRBV7-9	.	14	many	TGTGCCAGCAGCTTAGATTGGGAGAATAGTGAAGCTTTCTTT	CASSLDWENSEAFF
TRBJ1-1	TRBV9	.	14	many	TGTGCCAGCAGCCCGCCCCCAGGGGCAACGGAAGCTTTCTTT	CASSPPPGATEAFF
TRBJ2-1	TRBV11-2	TRBD2	15	many	TGTGCCAGCAGCTTAGTGGGACTAGCCTCTAATGAGCAGTTCTTC	CASSLVGLASNEQFF
TRBJ2-7	TRBV9	.	14	.	TGTGCCAGCAGTGCGGAGGGGGCGGTTCGCGAGCAGTACTTC	CASSAEGAVREQYF
TRBJ2-7	TRBV20-1	.	12	.	TGCAGTGCTAGAGAGGACACCTACGAGCAGTACTTC	CSAREDTYEQYF
TRBJ2-7	TRBV6-1	TRBD2	15	many	TGTGCCAGCAGGCCCGGGACTAGCGGGAGGAACGAGCAGTACTTC	CASRPGTSGRNEQYF
TRBJ2-3	TRBV10-3	.	13	.	TGTGCCATCAGTGGGTATGGCACAGATACGCAGTATTTT	CAISGYGTDTQYF
TRBJ2-1	TRBV5-1	.	15	many	TGCGCCAGCAGCGGGTCCGGGACGGGCTACAATGAGCAGTTCTTC	CASSGSGTGYNEQFF
TRBJ2-5	TRBV3-1	.	12	many	TGTGCCAGCAGCCAAGGATTGGGGACCCAGTACTTC	CASSQGLGTQYF
TRBJ2-1	TRBV6-2/TRBV6-3	.	18	many	TGTGCCAGCAGTTTCCGAGCAGGGTCGGTGGACCTATACAATGAGCAGTTCTTC	CASSFRAGSVDLYNEQFF
TRBJ2-1	TRBV11-2	TRBD2	15	many	TGTGCCAGCAGCTCCCGATCTAGCGGGAACGATGAGCAGTTCTTC	CASSSRSSGNDEQFF
TRBJ2-7	TRBV28	TRBD2	14	many	TGTGCCAGCAGTTCCGCTAGCGGGAGAATCGAGCAGTACTTC	CASSSASGRIEQYF
TRBJ2-3	TRBV24-1	TRBD2	17	few	TGTGCCACCAGTGGCGGGAAACTAGCGGGAGTTCGAGATACGCAGTATTTT	CATSGGKLAGVRDTQYF